This paragraph covers one TCR beta chain sequence. Germline loops: CDR1 MNHNS, CDR2 SASEGT. The V and J ends lost 5 bases and 7 bases, in that order; junction bases with no gene match: 5. The CDR3 extends over 14 amino acids. The data belong to a study of T cell changes during pregnancy in multiple sclerosis. Clones were read by immunoSEQ multiplex PCR, and TCRdb kept only the in-frame ones, dropping some. In the table there are around 100,000 clones, about nine tenths of which are singletons. The V and J genes are TRBV6-1 and TRBJ1-6; TRBD1 agrees at 7 bases. The sequencing used peripheral blood, collected in the second trimester of pregnancy. The TCR originated in a female donor in good health, enrolled as a control in a pregnancy study. In DNA form, the CDR3 reads TGTGCCAGCAGTCACTCGACAGGGAATTCACCCCTCCACTTT. Translation: CASSHSTGNSPLHF.